Presented here are 18 T cell receptor beta chains from one specimen sequenced in a study of CD8+CD57+ T cells in acquired aplastic anemia. Genomic DNA was employed as the template in profiling TCR beta VDJ and CDR3. TCRdb re-analysed the reads in MiXCR, keeping a single row per CDR3 protein. Of a few hundred thousand distinct CDR3 sequences in the sample, less than 35% were seen once. In patients chosen for sequencing, flow cytometry had shown CD8+CD57+ cell expansion. Material for sequencing was sorted CD4+, CD8+, or CD8+CD57+ T cells (not recorded which) from PBMCs. The receptors shown here come from a human donor with aplastic anemia.

Note on this clonotype: It may be a read error: a sequence one base away is much more abundant. The CDR3 is CASSVESTSTDAQYF. Here the CDR3 DNA reads TGTGCCAGCAGCGTAGAGTCAACTAGCACAGATGCGCAGTATTTT. The V call is TRBV9, the J call TRBJ2-3; D is perhaps TRBD2 (6 bases). CDR1 is SGDLS, CDR2 YYNGEE, per germline. The CDR3 runs to 15 residues.

J is TRBJ1-4 and V is TRBV12-3 or TRBV12-4; D ambiguous. The CDR3 totals 12 residues. Trimming removed 6 bases at V and 6 bases at J, with 8 bases between. The CDR3 DNA reads as TGTGCCAGCAGGACCGGGGATGAAAAACTGTTTTTT. The encoded protein is CASRTGDEKLFF.

This clonotype has ten or more counts. For the CDR3, the DNA is TGCGCCAGCAGGTGGGGGCGTGACTCGGAAAAACTGTTTTTT. Its translation is CASRWGRDSEKLFF. This chain uses TRBV10-1 with TRBJ1-4; a possible D gene is TRBD1 (6 bases). The CDR3 has 14 amino acids. V was clipped by 6 bases and J by 8 bases, with 16 bases between them. Germline CDR1 reads WNHNN; CDR2 reads SYGVQD (reference sequence).

The CDR3 here is CASFSLSGANVLTF. CDR3 DNA: TGTGCTAGTTTTAGTCTCTCTGGGGCCAACGTCCTGACTTTC. The genes are TRBV12-5 and TRBJ2-6, with D hard to call. CDR3 length equals 14 residues. V gave up 8 bases and J gave up 0 bases, with 8 bases separating them. The germline V gene has CDR1 LGHNT and CDR2 FRNRAP.

Ten or more counts support this clonotype. This rearrangement joins TRBV15 to TRBJ2-7, with D unresolved. The CDR3 totals 12 residues. V was trimmed by 4 bases and J by 6 bases, leaving 10 bases between them. Germline V gene sequence: CDR1 LNHNV, CDR2 YYDKDF (reference sequence). The CDR3 DNA reads as TGTGCCACCAGCATGGGTGGTGGCGAGCAGTACTTC. Translated, it gives CATSMGGGEQYF. The variable domain in full, completed from reference TRBV15 and TRBJ2-7, reads DAMVIQNPRYQVTQFGKPVTLSCSQTLNHNVMYWYQQKSSQAPKLLFHYYDKDFNNEADTPDNFQSRRPNTSFCFLDIRSPGLGDTAMYLCATSMGGGEQYFGPGTRLTVT.

The rearrangement joins TRBV19 to TRBJ1-2; D gene ambiguous. CDR3 length: 14 residues. Trimming cost V 0 bases and J 0 bases, with 5 bases left between them. Germline lookup yields CDR1 LNHDA and CDR2 SQIVND (reference sequence). CDR3 DNA sequence: TGTGCCAGTAGTATAGATCTTGCTAACTATGGCTACACCTTC. It yields the protein CASSIDLANYGYTF.

V gene TRBV29-1 combines with J gene TRBJ2-1; 16 bases match TRBD2. Trimming at V came to 8 bases and at J to 9 bases, leaving 13 bases not matched to a gene. Germline lookup yields CDR1 SQVTM and CDR2 ANQGSEA. The CDR3 has 16 amino acids. Here the CDR3 DNA reads TGCAGCTATCTGGGGGGGACTAGCGGGGGGGCAGGTGAGCAGTTCTTC. It translates to CSYLGGTSGGAGEQFF.

The table lists this clonotype with many counts. This chain uses TRBV19 with TRBJ2-7; a possible D gene is TRBD1 (6 bases). Looked up from germline, CDR1 is LNHDA and CDR2 is SQIVND (reference sequence). CDR3 length equals 14 residues. Trimming stripped 8 bases from V and 0 bases from J, with 14 bases between. CDR3 nucleotides: TGTGCCAGTTCCCCGACAGGATCCTCCTACGAGCAGTACTTC. Protein sequence: CASSPTGSSYEQYF.

The chain links TRBV6-2 or TRBV6-3 to TRBJ2-6; 7 positions match TRBD1. This CDR3 spans 19 amino acids. The V gene end was trimmed by 0 bases and the J gene end by 1 base; junction bases not matched to a gene: 9. Germline V CDR1 and CDR2: MNHEY, SVGEGT. CDR3 sequence reads: CASSYSGTRGLSGANVLTF. In DNA form, the CDR3 reads TGTGCCAGCAGTTACTCCGGGACAAGGGGGCTTTCTGGGGCCAACGTCCTGACTTTC.

Many counts were recorded for this clonotype. V is TRBV7-6 and J is TRBJ2-5; 11 nucleotides align to TRBD1. This CDR3 has 15 amino acids. V lost 5 bases, J lost 4 bases, and 6 bases stayed unmatched. CDR1 and CDR2 (germline): SGHVS, FNYEAQ. In nucleotides, the CDR3 is TGTGCCAGCAGCGCGGACAGGGGGCGAGGAGAGACCCAGTACTTC. Amino acids: CASSADRGRGETQYF.

In this sample, this clonotype turned up many times. This chain uses TRBV9 with TRBJ1-2, with 10 bases identical to TRBD1. The CDR3 covers 15 residues. Germline lookup yields CDR1 SGDLS and CDR2 YYNGEE. V was pared by 0 bases and J by 7 bases, with 6 bases of the junction left unmatched. CDR3 bases: TGTGCCAGCAGCGTAGATTCGGGGACAGGGGTTGGCTACACCTTC. Amino acid sequence: CASSVDSGTGVGYTF.

The rearrangement joins TRBV11-1 to TRBJ2-7, with D perhaps given as TRBD1 or TRBD2 (5 bases each). With 5 bases removed from V and 6 bases from J, the gap between germline ends came to 17 bases. The CDR3 consists of 14 residues. Germline V CDR1 and CDR2: SGHAT, FQDESV (reference sequence). In DNA form, the CDR3 reads TGTGCCAGCAGCATCCCGACGAAGGGGAGCGAGCAGTACTTC. This encodes CASSIPTKGSEQYF.

This clonotype was counted between two and nine times. This chain uses TRBV12-3 or TRBV12-4 with TRBJ2-7, with D possibly being TRBD1 (6 bases). The CDR3 is made up of 15 amino acids. Trimming shortened V by 3 bases and J by 2 bases, and 14 bases separated the two germline ends. CDR3: CASSLSRGNTYEQYF. The DNA of the CDR3 is TGTGCCAGCAGTTTGTCCAGGGGCAATACCTACGAGCAGTACTTC.

This clonotype appeared many times. V gene TRBV29-1 combines with J gene TRBJ2-2; D is unresolved. Germline CDR1 SQVTM, CDR2 ANQGSEA. The CDR3 is made up of 12 amino acids. The V gene lost 5 bases and the J gene lost 1 base, with 5 bases spanning the gap. DNA for the CDR3: TGCAGCGTTTCAGGGAACACCGGGGAGCTGTTTTTT. The encoded protein is CSVSGNTGELFF.

As for this clonotype: This may be a read error: a much more frequent sequence differs by one nucleotide. The V call is TRBV24-1, the J call TRBJ2-3; tentatively, D is TRBD1 (5 bases). The length of the CDR3 is 13 residues. Germline V CDR1 and CDR2: KGHDR, SFDVKD. The CDR3 reads CAASDSSTDTQYF. In DNA form, the CDR3 reads TGTGCCGCCAGTGACAGTAGCACAGATACGCAGTATTTT.

The rearrangement uses TRBV6-4 and TRBJ1-5; D is unresolved. The CDR3 has 12 residues. V was clipped by 6 bases and J by 8 bases, with 11 bases between them. Germline loops: CDR1 MRHNA, CDR2 SNTAGT. The CDR3 DNA follows: TGTGCCAGCAGCCACCGGCGTGAGCCCCAGCATTTT. Translating gives CASSHRREPQHF.

The V gene is TRBV11-2, the J gene TRBJ2-4, with 10 bases lining up with TRBD1. In germline, CDR1 is SGHAT, CDR2 FQNNGV. V lost 5 bases and J lost 0; bases outside the gene matches: 7. This CDR3 region has 17 residues. CDR3 amino acids: CASSVGQGTLAKNIQYF. In DNA, the CDR3 is TGTGCCAGCAGCGTGGGACAGGGGACGCTAGCCAAAAACATTCAGTACTTC.

The CDR3 DNA reads TGTGCCAGCAGTTTTCAAAGCCGGAGGGCCGGGTACGAGCAGTACTTC. It specifies CASSFQSRRAGYEQYF. This sequence joins TRBV28 and TRBJ2-7; weak D call: TRBD2 (6 bases). Germline V gene data show CDR1 as MDHEN and CDR2 as SYDVKM. Trimming removed 3 bases from V and 4 bases from J, with 19 bases in between. CDR3 length: 16 amino acids.